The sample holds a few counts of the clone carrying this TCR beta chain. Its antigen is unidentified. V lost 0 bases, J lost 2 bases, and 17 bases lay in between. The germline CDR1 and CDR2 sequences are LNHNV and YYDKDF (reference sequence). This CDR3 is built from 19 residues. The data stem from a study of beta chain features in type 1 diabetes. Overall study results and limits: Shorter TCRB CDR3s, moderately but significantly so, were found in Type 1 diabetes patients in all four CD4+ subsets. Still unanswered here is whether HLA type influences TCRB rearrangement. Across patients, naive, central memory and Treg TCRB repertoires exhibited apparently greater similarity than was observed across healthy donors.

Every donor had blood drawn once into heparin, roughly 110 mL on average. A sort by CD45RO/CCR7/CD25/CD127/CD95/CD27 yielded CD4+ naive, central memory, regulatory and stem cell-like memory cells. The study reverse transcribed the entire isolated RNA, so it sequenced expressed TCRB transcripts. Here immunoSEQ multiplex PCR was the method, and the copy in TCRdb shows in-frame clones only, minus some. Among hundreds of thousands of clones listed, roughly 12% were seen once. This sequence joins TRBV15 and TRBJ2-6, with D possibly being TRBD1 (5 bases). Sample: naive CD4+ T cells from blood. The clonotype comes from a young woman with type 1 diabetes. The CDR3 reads CATSREKDSDNPGANVLTF. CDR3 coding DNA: TGTGCCACCAGCAGAGAAAAAGACAGCGACAATCCTGGGGCCAACGTCCTGACTTTC. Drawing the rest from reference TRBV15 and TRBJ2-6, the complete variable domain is DAMVIQNPRYQVTQFGKPVTLSCSQTLNHNVMYWYQQKSSQAPKLLFHYYDKDFNNEADTPDNFQSRRPNTSFCFLDIRSPGLGDTAMYLCATSREKDSDNPGANVLTFGAGSRLTVL.